These 29 T cell receptor beta chains were all obtained from the same sample, sequenced in a study of cytomegalovirus exposure and HLA in healthy donors. 60 Vbeta and 13 Jbeta primers were used in PCR. Using immunoSEQ multiplex PCR, the repertoire was profiled, and TCRdb retains in-frame clones only, with some absent. Here the sample spans under 130,000 clones, 12% being singletons. Sequencing used PBMCs. The receptor set was obtained from a man between 40 and 49 years old in good health and CMV-seropositive.

The chain employs TRBV19 and TRBJ2-1; 7 nucleotides line up with TRBD2. The CDR3 spans 14 residues. V was clipped by 6 bases and J by 4 bases; unmatched bases: 6. The germline V gene has CDR1 LNHDA and CDR2 SQIVND (reference sequence). CDR3 sequence reads: CASRASGIYNEQFF. CDR3 bases: TGTGCCAGTAGGGCTAGCGGAATATACAATGAGCAGTTCTTC. Supplemented by reference TRBV19 and TRBJ2-1, the full variable domain reads DGGITQSPKYLFRKEGQNVTLSCEQNLNHDAMYWYRQDPGQGLRLIYYSQIVNDFQKGDIAEGYSVSREKKESFPLTVTSAQKNPTAFYLCASRASGIYNEQFFGPGTRLTVL.

This clone has only a few counts. This chain connects TRBV5-1 to TRBJ2-1; 12 positions match TRBD2. Germline CDR1 SGHRS, CDR2 YFSETQ. The V gene end was trimmed by 1 base and the J gene end by 0 bases; junction bases not matched to a gene: 2. The CDR3 is made up of 17 amino acids. CDR3 region: CASSLTSGGSSYNEQFF. CDR3 nucleotides: TGCGCCAGCAGCTTGACTAGCGGGGGGAGCTCCTACAATGAGCAGTTCTTC.

This clone has at least ten counts. Because it lacks the conserved phenylalanine or tryptophan at the end, this CDR3 is likely a read error. The rearrangement uses TRBV10-2 and TRBJ2-2; TRBD2 aligns across 7 bases. CDR3 size: 16 residues. Per the germline V gene, CDR1 is WSHSY and CDR2 is SAAADI. CDR3 DNA sequence: TGCGCAAGCAGTGAGTCTGGGCAGGGAGGGACCGGGGAGCTGTTTGTT. This encodes CASSESGQGGTGELFV.

This chain connects TRBV9 to TRBJ1-3; D is undetermined. V gave up 0 bases and J gave up 3 bases, with 13 bases separating them. The CDR3 contains 16 residues. In germline, CDR1 is SGDLS, CDR2 YYNGEE. This CDR3 is CASSVGNIGSGNTIYF. The CDR3 DNA sequence: TGTGCCAGCAGCGTAGGAAACATCGGGAGTGGAAACACCATATATTTT. The full variable domain, rest sourced from reference TRBV9 and TRBJ1-3, is DSGVTQTPKHLITATGQRVTLRCSPRSGDLSVYWYQQSLDQGLQFLIQYYNGEERAKGNILERFSAQQFPDLHSELNLSSLELGDSALYFCASSVGNIGSGNTIYFGEGSWLTVV.

The chain couples TRBV5-1 to TRBJ1-1, with D uncertain. The CDR3 is 14 residues long. Germline V gives CDR1 SGHRS, CDR2 YFSETQ. The ends were cut back, 1 base at V and 4 bases at J, with 11 bases in the middle. The DNA for the CDR3 is TGCGCCAGCAGCTTGTCCGGGGTTGGCACTGAAGCTTTCTTT. Translation: CASSLSGVGTEAFF. Full variable domain (rest looked up from reference TRBV5-1 and TRBJ1-1): KAGVTQTPRYLIKTRGQQVTLSCSPISGHRSVSWYQQTPGQGLQFLFEYFSETQRNKGNFPGRFSGRQFSNSRSEMNVSTLELGDSALYLCASSLSGVGTEAFFGQGTRLTVV.

The sample holds a few counts of this clone. This rearrangement joins TRBV28 to TRBJ2-6, with D unclear. CDR3 length: 15 amino acids. CDR1 is MDHEN and CDR2 is SYDVKM in the germline V gene. V dropped 4 bases and J dropped 0 bases, with 7 bases sitting between them. CDR3 nucleotides: TGTGCCAGCAGTTCCCCGAGCTCTGGGGCCAACGTCCTGACTTTC. Residues: CASSSPSSGANVLTF.

In this sample, this clone turned up a few times. The chain has TRBV5-1 and TRBJ1-2; D unresolved. This CDR3 contains 15 residues. Deletions cut 4 bases from V and 8 bases from J, with 21 bases between. Germline V gene lookup returns CDR1 SGHRS and CDR2 YFSETQ. The CDR3 nucleotides read TGCGCCAGCAGCCGGACTGGCCTTGAGAGAGTAGGCTACACCTTC. Its protein is CASSRTGLERVGYTF.

This clone showed up just a few times. The chain joins TRBV4-3 to TRBJ2-7; 11 positions match TRBD1. There are 14 residues in the CDR3. With V trimmed by 3 bases and J by 4 bases, 2 bases remained unmatched. Germline V gene lookup returns CDR1 LGHNA and CDR2 YSLEER. CDR3 DNA: TGCGCCAGCAGCCATGGACAGGGGGCTTACGAGCAGTACTTC. This codes for CASSHGQGAYEQYF.

The V and J genes are TRBV11-2 and TRBJ2-7, with 9 bases fitting TRBD1. The CDR3 is 15 amino acids. Germline V gives CDR1 SGHAT, CDR2 FQNNGV. J lost 3 bases, V lost 5 bases, and 8 bases had no gene match. The CDR3 sequence: CASSPSRDRVYEQYF. DNA of the CDR3: TGTGCCAGCAGCCCGTCCCGGGACAGGGTCTACGAGCAGTACTTC.

This chain links TRBV19 with TRBJ1-1; 7 bases line up with TRBD1. This CDR3 has 15 residues. Germline V lookup: CDR1 LNHDA, CDR2 SQIVND (reference sequence). V trimming: 3 bases; J trimming: 0 bases; junction bases outside the gene matches: 4. In nucleotides, the CDR3 is TGTGCCAGTAGTATTCTGGGACAGATGAACACTGAAGCTTTCTTT. As protein: CASSILGQMNTEAFF.

This clone was counted only a few times. V gene TRBV2 combines with J gene TRBJ1-6; 7 nucleotides line up with TRBD1. Germline trimming cut 4 bases from V and 10 bases from J; bases unmatched to any gene: 4. CDR3 length equals 13 residues. Germline CDR1 is SNHLY and CDR2 is FYNNEI. CDR3 protein: CASSVSGGSPLHF. In nucleotides, the CDR3 is TGTGCCAGCAGTGTGTCAGGGGGATCACCCCTCCACTTT.

In its sample, this clone was seen a few times. The V call is TRBV19, the J call TRBJ2-3; D may be TRBD1 (6 bases). From germline, CDR1 is LNHDA and CDR2 SQIVND (reference sequence). V was shortened by 6 bases and J by 2 bases, with 12 bases between the two germline ends. This CDR3 is built from 14 residues. The CDR3 here is CASSPLGATDTQYF. The CDR3 bases are TGTGCCAGTAGCCCCTTGGGGGCCACAGATACGCAGTATTTT.

This clone was detected a few times. This chain connects TRBV11-2 to TRBJ2-4, with D possibly TRBD2 on 5 matching bases. The CDR3 extends over 14 amino acids. The V gene lost 0 bases and the J gene lost 9 bases, with 12 bases spanning the gap. Per germline, CDR1 SGHAT and CDR2 FQNNGV. The CDR3 reads CASSLDLGSGIQYF. The CDR3 bases are TGTGCCAGCAGCTTAGATCTGGGCAGCGGCATTCAGTACTTC. Drawing the rest from reference TRBV11-2 and TRBJ2-4, the complete variable domain is EAGVAQSPRYKIIEKRQSVAFWCNPISGHATLYWYQQILGQGPKLLIQFQNNGVVDDSQLPKDRFSAERLKGVDSTLKIQPAKLEDSAVYLCASSLDLGSGIQYFGAGTRLSVL.

This clone showed up just a few times. The genes are TRBV7-9 and TRBJ1-1; D perhaps matches TRBD1 (6 bases). The germline V gene has CDR1 SEHNR and CDR2 FQNEAQ (reference sequence). V lost 5 bases to trimming and J lost 7 bases, with 20 bases between them. CDR3 length equals 15 residues. Here the CDR3 reads CASSPRRGARYEAFF. CDR3 bases: TGTGCCAGCAGCCCCCGGCGGGGGGCCCGGTATGAAGCTTTCTTT.

This rearrangement joins TRBV7-9 to TRBJ2-7; 9 bases agree with TRBD1. There are 14 residues in the CDR3. Per germline, CDR1 SEHNR and CDR2 FQNEAQ (reference sequence). Losses at the gene ends were 1 base for V and 6 bases for J; bases not matched to a gene: 4. CDR3 sequence (DNA): TGTGCCAGCAGCTTAGGGGGACAGGGTCGCGAGCAGTACTTC. Its translation: CASSLGGQGREQYF.

The V and J genes are TRBV27 and TRBJ1-2; no definite D call. V shed 4 bases and J shed 6 bases, with 9 bases lying between them. The CDR3 totals 12 residues. Looked up from germline, CDR1 is MNHEY and CDR2 is SMNVEV (reference sequence). The CDR3 DNA sequence: TGTGCCAGCAGTTCTATTGTGGATGGCTACACCTTC. Its protein product is CASSSIVDGYTF.

This clone came up a few times. V usage is TRBV7-8 and J usage is TRBJ1-5; 8 bases line up with TRBD1. Germline V gene lookup returns CDR1 SGHVS and CDR2 FQNEAQ. The CDR3 loop spans 14 amino acids. V shed 4 bases, J shed 6 bases, and the junction held 5 bases outside the gene matches. The CDR3 spells CASSSTGGGQPQHF. The CDR3 coding sequence is TGTGCCAGCAGCTCAACAGGGGGAGGTCAGCCCCAGCATTTT.

This clone was detected only a few times. The chain is built from TRBV4-1 and TRBJ1-1; 8 bases are shared with TRBD1. In germline, CDR1 is MGHRA, CDR2 YSYEKL. With 1 base clipped from V and 3 bases from J, the junction kept 7 bases outside the gene matches. This CDR3 spans 16 amino acids. CDR3 loop: CASSQGVGTGYTEAFF. CDR3 bases: TGCGCCAGCAGCCAAGGGGTCGGGACAGGCTACACTGAAGCTTTCTTT.

In nucleotides, the CDR3 is TGTGCCAGCAGAATGGACAGGCGGGGAACTGAAGCTTTCTTT. This encodes CASRMDRRGTEAFF. The chain is built from TRBV6-5 and TRBJ1-1; 7 positions agree with TRBD1. The germline V gene has CDR1 MNHEY and CDR2 SVGAGI. Losses at the gene ends were 6 bases for V and 5 bases for J; bases not matched to a gene: 9. The CDR3 runs to 14 residues.

This clone was detected only a few times. The rearrangement links TRBV2 to TRBJ2-1; 10 bases are a match to TRBD1. The V and J ends lost 8 bases and 9 bases, in that order; junction bases with no gene match: 7. This CDR3 spans 13 amino acids. Germline CDR1 and CDR2: SNHLY and FYNNEI. The CDR3 DNA is TGTGCCAGCCTAGGACAGGGGGAGGGTGAGCAGTTCTTC. This encodes CASLGQGEGEQFF.

This clone appeared a few times. The chain couples TRBV28 to TRBJ1-4, with TRBD1 matching over 7 bases. V lost 7 bases, J lost 7 bases, and 6 bases stayed unmatched. CDR1 is MDHEN, CDR2 SYDVKM, per germline. The CDR3 contains 13 residues. CDR3 loop: CASILSGGEKLFF. The CDR3 nucleotides read TGTGCCAGCATCCTCTCAGGGGGTGAAAAACTGTTTTTT.

This chain links TRBV6-1 with TRBJ2-3, with D possibly being TRBD2 (5 bases). CDR1 is MNHNS, CDR2 SASEGT, per germline. This CDR3 spans 15 amino acids. Trimming left V 1 base short and J 1 base short, with 9 bases between. The chain's CDR3 is CASSEVEGGTDTQYF. The CDR3 DNA reads as TGTGCCAGCAGTGAAGTAGAGGGAGGCACAGATACGCAGTATTTT.

This clone was picked up a small number of times. The chain links TRBV5-1 to TRBJ2-5, with a possible D match to TRBD2 (5 bases). V lost 4 bases and J 2 bases, leaving 9 bases between the germline ends. CDR3 size: 13 residues. Germline CDR1 reads SGHRS; CDR2 reads YFSETQ. In nucleotides, the CDR3 is TGCGCCAGCAGCCCCGAGGGACAAGAGACCCAGTACTTC. Amino acid sequence: CASSPEGQETQYF.

The chain has TRBV7-6 and TRBJ1-5; 7 nucleotides match TRBD1. Germline-derived CDR1 and CDR2 are SGHVS and FNYEAQ. The CDR3 consists of 16 residues. V lost 3 bases and J lost 8; bases outside the gene matches: 13. The DNA for the CDR3 is TGTGCCAGCAGCTTGGGGCCAAGACAGGGCCGAGAGCCCCAGCATTTT. Protein product: CASSLGPRQGREPQHF.

V gene TRBV19 combines with J gene TRBJ2-1; D unclear. Germline V gene sequence: CDR1 LNHDA, CDR2 SQIVND (reference sequence). Trimming pared 3 bases from V and 2 bases from J, leaving 5 bases between. The CDR3 extends over 13 amino acids. The CDR3 coding sequence is TGTGCCAGTAGTATGGGCGCCTACAATGAGCAGTTCTTC. Protein: CASSMGAYNEQFF. The entire variable domain, with the rest obtained from reference TRBV19 and TRBJ2-1, is as follows: DGGITQSPKYLFRKEGQNVTLSCEQNLNHDAMYWYRQDPGQGLRLIYYSQIVNDFQKGDIAEGYSVSREKKESFPLTVTSAQKNPTAFYLCASSMGAYNEQFFGPGTRLTVL.

This clone was observed a handful of times. V is TRBV7-2 and J is TRBJ2-1; perhaps TRBD1 as D (6 bases). The CDR3 extends over 15 amino acids. Per the germline V gene, CDR1 is SGHTA and CDR2 is FQGNSA. V dropped 5 bases and J dropped 4 bases, with 15 bases sitting between them. CDR3 region: CASSLGASGYNEQFF. In nucleotides, the CDR3 is TGTGCCAGCAGCCTGGGGGCTAGTGGGTACAATGAGCAGTTCTTC.

The chain has TRBV10-2 and TRBJ2-6; the match to TRBD2 covers 8 bases. The CDR3 is 17 amino acids. The germline gives CDR1 WSHSY, CDR2 SAAADI. The J segment lost 1 base and the V segment lost 0 bases, leaving 2 bases of the junction unmatched. CDR3 DNA sequence: TGCGCCAGCAGTGAGTCTAGCGGGGTTTCTGGGGCCAACGTCCTGACTTTC. Translation gives CASSESSGVSGANVLTF.

This clone was counted between two and nine times. The rearrangement links TRBV6-1 to TRBJ1-2; 9 bases are a match to TRBD1. V was pared by 6 bases and J by 4 bases, with 9 bases of the junction left unmatched. The germline CDR1 and CDR2 sequences are MNHNS and SASEGT. The CDR3 totals 15 residues. This CDR3 is CASRTGTGPGYGYTF. In DNA form, the CDR3 reads TGTGCCAGCAGGACCGGGACAGGGCCGGGCTATGGCTACACCTTC.

This chain connects TRBV5-1 to TRBJ2-1, with TRBD1 as a possible D gene (6 bases). CDR3 length: 16 residues. Germline CDR1 is SGHRS and CDR2 is YFSETQ. Trimming stripped 0 bases from V and 0 bases from J, with 10 bases between. CDR3 loop: CASSLDTGFSYNEQFF. Here the CDR3 DNA reads TGCGCCAGCAGCTTGGATACAGGGTTCTCCTACAATGAGCAGTTCTTC.